This is a list of T cell receptor beta chains from one sample in a study of T-cell reconstitution after alpha-beta-depleted transplantation in children. TCRdb reprocessed the PCR reads with MiXCR, giving one entry per CDR3 protein. This table has about 610,000 distinct CDR3 sequences, 10% appearing once. The specimen was PBMCs from the stem cell graft donor, collected from the stem cell graft. These receptor sequences come from a human donor who donated a stem cell graft to a child with acute myeloid leukemia. The CDR3 runs from the conserved cysteine through the conserved F or W. The D gene is left open where the match is weak. Clone size, where shown, is once, few, many, or a class for clones that have expanded.

clone_size: many; d_call: .; v_call: TRBV29-1; j_call: TRBJ2-1; cdr3_aa: CSVRRGGYNEQFF; cdr3_nt: TGCAGCGTTCGGAGGGGAGGTTACAATGAGCAGTTCTTC
clone_size: .; d_call: TRBD1; v_call: TRBV30; j_call: TRBJ2-1; cdr3_aa: CAWSTDLGQNNEQFF; cdr3_nt: TGTGCCTGGAGTACCGACCTGGGACAGAACAATGAGCAGTTCTTC
clone_size: many; d_call: TRBD2; v_call: TRBV30; j_call: TRBJ2-7; cdr3_aa: CAWRGTSGSYEQYF; cdr3_nt: TGTGCCTGGAGGGGGACTAGCGGCTCCTACGAGCAGTACTTC
clone_size: many; d_call: .; v_call: TRBV7-3; j_call: TRBJ2-1; cdr3_aa: CASSRRMGTSGDEQFF; cdr3_nt: TGTGCCAGCAGCCGAAGGATGGGGACCTCCGGGGATGAGCAGTTCTTC
clone_size: many; d_call: TRBD1; v_call: TRBV6-2/TRBV6-3; j_call: TRBJ2-1; cdr3_aa: CASSRTGVRINEQFF; cdr3_nt: TGTGCCAGCAGTCGGACAGGGGTGAGGATCAATGAGCAGTTCTTC
clone_size: few; d_call: .; v_call: TRBV2; j_call: TRBJ2-7; cdr3_aa: CASTAWSEWDF; cdr3_nt: TGTGCCAGCACGGCCTGGAGCGAATGGGACTTC
clone_size: few; d_call: .; v_call: TRBV7-9; j_call: TRBJ2-2; cdr3_aa: CASSLIRSSGELFF; cdr3_nt: TGTGCCAGCAGCTTAATCAGGTCTAGCGGGGAGCTGTTTTTT
clone_size: many; d_call: .; v_call: TRBV29-1; j_call: TRBJ2-5; cdr3_aa: CSAEPGETQYF; cdr3_nt: TGCAGCGCCGAGCCCGGAGAGACCCAGTACTTC
clone_size: .; d_call: TRBD1; v_call: TRBV6-6; j_call: TRBJ2-5; cdr3_aa: CASSATGQETQYF; cdr3_nt: TGTGCCAGCAGTGCGACAGGGCAAGAGACCCAGTACTTC
clone_size: many; d_call: .; v_call: TRBV4-2; j_call: TRBJ2-1; cdr3_aa: CASSQAMGDEQFF; cdr3_nt: TGTGCCAGCAGCCAAGCGATGGGGGATGAGCAGTTCTTC
clone_size: many; d_call: .; v_call: TRBV29-1; j_call: TRBJ2-1; cdr3_aa: CSVVGALSLMGNEQFF; cdr3_nt: TGCAGCGTTGTGGGAGCTCTCTCCCTGATGGGCAATGAGCAGTTCTTC
clone_size: few; d_call: .; v_call: TRBV20-1; j_call: TRBJ1-2; cdr3_aa: CSAGAAREGGYTF; cdr3_nt: TGCAGTGCCGGAGCGGCCAGGGAAGGTGGCTACACCTTC
clone_size: .; d_call: TRBD1; v_call: TRBV10-3; j_call: TRBJ1-1; cdr3_aa: CAISTDRDLTEAFF; cdr3_nt: TGTGCCATCAGTACGGACAGGGACCTAACTGAAGCTTTCTTT
clone_size: many; d_call: .; v_call: TRBV20-1; j_call: TRBJ2-3; cdr3_aa: CSARDSASGSTDTQYF; cdr3_nt: TGCAGTGCTAGAGATAGCGCGAGCGGTAGCACAGATACGCAGTATTTT
clone_size: .; d_call: TRBD2; v_call: TRBV7-2; j_call: TRBJ2-7; cdr3_aa: CASSSSAGVDYEQYF; cdr3_nt: TGTGCCAGCAGCTCCTCAGCGGGAGTGGACTACGAGCAGTACTTC
clone_size: few; d_call: .; v_call: TRBV20-1; j_call: TRBJ2-2; cdr3_aa: CSARDPSGDTGELFF; cdr3_nt: TGCAGTGCTAGAGATCCCAGCGGTGACACCGGGGAGCTGTTTTTT
clone_size: many; d_call: .; v_call: TRBV4-3; j_call: TRBJ2-1; cdr3_aa: CASSQVSMQGYEQFF; cdr3_nt: TGCGCCAGCAGCCAAGTTTCGATGCAAGGATATGAGCAGTTCTTC
clone_size: few; d_call: TRBD2; v_call: TRBV24-1; j_call: TRBJ2-1; cdr3_aa: CATSKPGLASDEQFF; cdr3_nt: TGTGCCACCAGTAAACCGGGACTAGCGTCTGATGAGCAGTTCTTC
clone_size: many; d_call: TRBD2; v_call: TRBV20-1; j_call: TRBJ2-1; cdr3_aa: CSAREVGLAKFF; cdr3_nt: TGCAGTGCTAGAGAGGTGGGACTAGCAAAGTTCTTC
clone_size: .; d_call: .; v_call: TRBV12-3/TRBV12-4; j_call: TRBJ2-7; cdr3_aa: CASSSRGHQYF; cdr3_nt: TGTGCCAGCAGTTCGAGGGGACACCAGTACTTC
clone_size: many; d_call: .; v_call: TRBV4-3; j_call: TRBJ2-7; cdr3_aa: CASSQGLGEAYEQYF; cdr3_nt: TGCGCCAGCAGCCAGGGTTTAGGGGAAGCCTACGAGCAGTACTTC
clone_size: .; d_call: .; v_call: TRBV9; j_call: TRBJ2-7; cdr3_aa: CASSVAGADYEQYF; cdr3_nt: TGTGCCAGCAGCGTAGCTGGGGCGGACTACGAGCAGTACTTC
clone_size: few; d_call: .; v_call: TRBV12-3/TRBV12-4; j_call: TRBJ1-1; cdr3_aa: CASSSPAQWVNTEAFF; cdr3_nt: TGTGCCAGCAGTTCTCCGGCCCAATGGGTGAACACTGAAGCTTTCTTT
clone_size: .; d_call: TRBD1; v_call: TRBV30; j_call: TRBJ1-2; cdr3_aa: CAWSAGQGLDGYTF; cdr3_nt: TGTGCCTGGAGTGCGGGACAGGGATTAGATGGCTACACCTTC
clone_size: .; d_call: .; v_call: TRBV28; j_call: TRBJ2-3; cdr3_aa: CASSLAGVRGGGTDTQYF; cdr3_nt: TGTGCCAGCAGTTTGGCGGGTGTAAGGGGAGGAGGCACAGATACGCAGTATTTT
clone_size: many; d_call: TRBD2; v_call: TRBV14; j_call: TRBJ2-7; cdr3_aa: CASSRLAGEDEQYF; cdr3_nt: TGTGCCAGCAGTCGACTAGCGGGAGAGGACGAGCAGTACTTC
clone_size: few; d_call: .; v_call: TRBV29-1; j_call: TRBJ2-7; cdr3_aa: CSAKGRTYEQYF; cdr3_nt: TGCAGCGCCAAAGGCAGAACCTACGAGCAGTACTTC
clone_size: many; d_call: .; v_call: TRBV5-4; j_call: TRBJ2-3; cdr3_aa: CASSGTRTDTQYF; cdr3_nt: TGTGCCAGCAGCGGGACGCGCACAGATACGCAGTATTTT
clone_size: .; d_call: .; v_call: TRBV20-1; j_call: TRBJ2-6; cdr3_aa: CSAPEGGSGANVLTF; cdr3_nt: TGCAGTGCTCCAGAGGGGGGCTCTGGGGCCAACGTCCTGACTTTC
clone_size: .; d_call: .; v_call: TRBV12-3/TRBV12-4; j_call: TRBJ1-1; cdr3_aa: CASRGDIMNTEAFF; cdr3_nt: TGTGCCAGCAGGGGGGACATCATGAACACTGAAGCTTTCTTT
clone_size: few; d_call: TRBD2; v_call: TRBV9; j_call: TRBJ2-3; cdr3_aa: CASSVGLAGGSDTQYF; cdr3_nt: TGTGCCAGCAGCGTAGGACTAGCGGGAGGTTCAGATACGCAGTATTTT
clone_size: .; d_call: .; v_call: TRBV20-1; j_call: TRBJ2-7; cdr3_aa: CSARKRVSYEQYF; cdr3_nt: TGCAGTGCTAGAAAAAGGGTTTCCTACGAGCAGTACTTC
clone_size: few; d_call: .; v_call: TRBV7-2; j_call: TRBJ2-1; cdr3_aa: CASSFSGVINEQFF; cdr3_nt: TGTGCCAGCAGCTTTTCGGGAGTAATCAATGAGCAGTTCTTC
clone_size: .; d_call: TRBD1; v_call: TRBV10-3; j_call: TRBJ1-1; cdr3_aa: CAISSQGKGNTEAFF; cdr3_nt: TGTGCCATCAGCTCACAGGGGAAAGGGAACACTGAAGCTTTCTTT
clone_size: few; d_call: .; v_call: TRBV12-3/TRBV12-4; j_call: TRBJ2-1; cdr3_aa: CASSWAGRHNEQFF; cdr3_nt: TGTGCCAGCAGTTGGGCGGGAAGACACAATGAGCAGTTCTTC
clone_size: few; d_call: .; v_call: TRBV5-1; j_call: TRBJ2-2; cdr3_aa: CASSLLQSNTGELFF; cdr3_nt: TGCGCCAGCAGCTTGTTACAGTCCAACACCGGGGAGCTGTTTTTT
clone_size: few; d_call: .; v_call: TRBV18; j_call: TRBJ2-1; cdr3_aa: CASSQGGAEQFF; cdr3_nt: TGTGCCAGCTCACAAGGGGGGGCTGAGCAGTTCTTC
clone_size: .; d_call: .; v_call: TRBV12-3/TRBV12-4; j_call: TRBJ2-1; cdr3_aa: CASSSIASEGEQFF; cdr3_nt: TGTGCCAGCAGCTCTATCGCATCGGAGGGTGAGCAGTTCTTC
clone_size: .; d_call: TRBD1; v_call: TRBV5-1; j_call: TRBJ1-4; cdr3_aa: CASSLQGGANEKLFF; cdr3_nt: TGCGCCAGCAGCTTGCAGGGGGGGGCTAATGAAAAACTGTTTTTT
clone_size: .; d_call: TRBD2; v_call: TRBV29-1; j_call: TRBJ2-3; cdr3_aa: CSVAGLAGGIQQYF; cdr3_nt: TGCAGCGTCGCGGGACTAGCGGGAGGGATTCAGCAGTATTTT
clone_size: .; d_call: .; v_call: TRBV6-5; j_call: TRBJ1-3; cdr3_aa: CASIPPQGSGNTIYF; cdr3_nt: TGTGCCAGCATTCCCCCTCAGGGGTCTGGAAACACCATATATTTT
clone_size: many; d_call: .; v_call: TRBV29-1; j_call: TRBJ2-3; cdr3_aa: CSLTTDTQYF; cdr3_nt: TGCAGCCTAACCACAGATACGCAGTATTTT
clone_size: .; d_call: TRBD1; v_call: TRBV20-1; j_call: TRBJ1-2; cdr3_aa: CSATGQGGRYGYTF; cdr3_nt: TGCAGTGCTACTGGGCAGGGGGGGAGGTATGGCTACACCTTC
clone_size: .; d_call: .; v_call: TRBV3-1; j_call: TRBJ2-7; cdr3_aa: CASSPSGYSGNEQYF; cdr3_nt: TGTGCCAGCAGCCCCTCTGGGTACTCGGGGAACGAGCAGTACTTC
clone_size: few; d_call: .; v_call: TRBV7-2; j_call: TRBJ2-3; cdr3_aa: CASSFLSLEFTDTQYF; cdr3_nt: TGTGCCAGCAGCTTTCTCAGCTTAGAGTTCACAGATACGCAGTATTTT
clone_size: many; d_call: .; v_call: TRBV6-5; j_call: TRBJ2-3; cdr3_aa: CATRLAHRTDTQYF; cdr3_nt: TGTGCCACCAGGCTAGCGCACCGCACAGATACGCAGTATTTT
clone_size: .; d_call: TRBD2; v_call: TRBV5-1; j_call: TRBJ2-7; cdr3_aa: CASSLFSSGQGYEQYF; cdr3_nt: TGCGCCAGCAGCTTGTTTTCTAGCGGGCAAGGATACGAGCAGTACTTC
clone_size: many; d_call: .; v_call: TRBV20-1; j_call: TRBJ2-3; cdr3_aa: CSAPTGADHQLSTDTQYF; cdr3_nt: TGCAGTGCTCCCACGGGGGCGGACCACCAGCTGAGCACAGATACGCAGTATTTT
clone_size: many; d_call: TRBD2; v_call: TRBV7-2; j_call: TRBJ2-7; cdr3_aa: CASSLRTSGVGEQYF; cdr3_nt: TGTGCCAGCAGCCTCCGGACTAGCGGGGTTGGCGAGCAGTACTTC
clone_size: many; d_call: TRBD2; v_call: TRBV12-3/TRBV12-4; j_call: TRBJ2-2; cdr3_aa: CASSPMAGGTGELFF; cdr3_nt: TGTGCCAGCAGTCCCATGGCGGGAGGAACCGGGGAGCTGTTTTTT
clone_size: few; d_call: .; v_call: TRBV4-2; j_call: TRBJ2-7; cdr3_aa: CASSQDRSGEQYF; cdr3_nt: TGTGCCAGCAGCCAAGATCGCTCCGGCGAGCAGTACTTC
clone_size: few; d_call: .; v_call: TRBV3-1; j_call: TRBJ1-1; cdr3_aa: CASSPKAGLVEAFF; cdr3_nt: TGTGCCAGCAGCCCTAAGGCAGGCCTCGTGGAAGCTTTCTTT
clone_size: few; d_call: TRBD2; v_call: TRBV6-2/TRBV6-3; j_call: TRBJ2-1; cdr3_aa: CASSYSRDSGSLAYNEQFF; cdr3_nt: TGTGCCAGCAGTTACTCCCGGGATAGCGGGAGCCTAGCCTACAATGAGCAGTTCTTC
clone_size: few; d_call: .; v_call: TRBV18; j_call: TRBJ2-3; cdr3_aa: CASSPLSPLAPEDTQYF; cdr3_nt: TGTGCCAGCTCACCACTTTCGCCGCTAGCGCCGGAAGATACGCAGTATTTT
clone_size: many; d_call: .; v_call: TRBV28; j_call: TRBJ1-5; cdr3_aa: CASSSTGQQQHF; cdr3_nt: TGTGCCAGCAGTTCCACTGGGCAACAACAGCATTTT
clone_size: few; d_call: TRBD2; v_call: TRBV20-1; j_call: TRBJ2-7; cdr3_aa: CSARGSAGVLLYEQYF; cdr3_nt: TGCAGTGCCCGCGGAAGTGCGGGAGTCCTCTTGTACGAGCAGTACTTC
clone_size: .; d_call: .; v_call: TRBV12-3/TRBV12-4; j_call: TRBJ1-5; cdr3_aa: CASSRQEGRHQPQHF; cdr3_nt: TGTGCCAGCAGCCGCCAGGAGGGGCGGCACCAGCCCCAGCATTTT
clone_size: many; d_call: .; v_call: TRBV28; j_call: TRBJ2-1; cdr3_aa: CASSLETERFF; cdr3_nt: TGTGCCAGCAGTTTAGAGACAGAACGGTTCTTC
clone_size: many; d_call: TRBD2; v_call: TRBV24-1; j_call: TRBJ2-3; cdr3_aa: CATRKTSGDTDTQYF; cdr3_nt: TGTGCCACCAGGAAAACTAGCGGAGACACAGATACGCAGTATTTT